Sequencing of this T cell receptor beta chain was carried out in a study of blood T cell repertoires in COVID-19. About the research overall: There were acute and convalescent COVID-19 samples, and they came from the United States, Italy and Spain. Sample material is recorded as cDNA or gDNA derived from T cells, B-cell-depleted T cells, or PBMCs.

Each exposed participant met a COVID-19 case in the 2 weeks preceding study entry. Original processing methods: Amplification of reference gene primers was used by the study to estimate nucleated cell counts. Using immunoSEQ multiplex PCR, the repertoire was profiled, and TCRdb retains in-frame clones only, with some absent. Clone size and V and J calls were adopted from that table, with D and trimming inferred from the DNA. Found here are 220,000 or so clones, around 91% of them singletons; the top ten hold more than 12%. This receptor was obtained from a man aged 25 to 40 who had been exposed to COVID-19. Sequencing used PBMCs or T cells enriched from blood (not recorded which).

CDR3 in DNA: TGTGCCAGCAGCGATCCCCTCAGCTATGGCTACACCTTC. Encoded protein: CASSDPLSYGYTF. The J gene is TRBJ1-2, the V gene TRBV6-5; D unresolved. V gave up 6 bases and J gave up 4 bases, with 12 bases separating them. Looked up from germline, CDR1 is MNHEY and CDR2 is SVGAGI. This CDR3 has 13 residues.